This is a list of T cell receptor beta chains from one sample in a study of glioma-infiltrating T cells after dendritic cell vaccination. Assay: immunoSEQ multiplex PCR; the TCRdb copy retains only in-frame clones and omits some. The data contain fewer than 35,000 clones, more than 85% of them singletons. Sequencing used blood, obtained before dendritic cell vaccination. The receptors stem from a human donor with glioblastoma. Each CDR3 is given with its conserved first and last residue. D genes are given only for firm matches. Where a row states a size, it is once, few, many or the class of an expanded clone; other rows omit it.

>NA|NA|TRBV5-1|TRBJ2-1
CASRSGPRLFF
TGCGCCAGCAGGAGCGGACCGAGGCTGTTCTTC
>NA|NA|TRBV2|TRBJ1-5
CASSDGPRDQPQHF
TGTGCCAGCAGCGACGGGCCGAGGGATCAGCCCCAGCATTTT
>NA|NA|TRBV6-5|TRBJ1-3
CASSGRGKAGNTIYF
TGTGCCAGCAGTGGGCGGGGGAAGGCTGGAAACACCATATATTTT
>NA|TRBD1|TRBV18|TRBJ2-3
CAATGGLTDTQYF
TGTGCCGCCACAGGGGGACTCACAGATACGCAGTATTTT
>NA|NA|TRBV6-5|TRBJ1-1
CASRRPQGPDEAFF
TGTGCCAGCAGACGACCACAGGGTCCTGATGAAGCTTTCTTT
>NA|TRBD2|TRBV11-2|TRBJ2-4
CASTRPSGGDIQYF
TGTGCCAGCACCCGTCCTAGCGGGGGAGACATTCAGTACTTC
>NA|NA|TRBV4-1|TRBJ1-3
CASSQEPSRSGNTIYF
TGCGCCAGCAGCCAAGAACCGTCGCGCTCTGGAAACACCATATATTTT
>NA|NA|TRBV5-1|TRBJ1-1
CASSAGNTEAFF
TGCGCCAGCAGCGCGGGGAACACTGAAGCTTTCTTT
>NA|TRBD1|TRBV19|TRBJ2-7
CASSTGRQGEQYF
TGTGCCAGTAGTACCGGCCGACAGGGCGAGCAGTACTTC
>NA|NA|TRBV28|TRBJ1-5
CASRPGGAVGNQPQHF
TGTGCCAGCAGACCGGGGGGGGCAGTCGGAAATCAGCCCCAGCATTTT
>NA|TRBD1|TRBV29-1|TRBJ2-4
CSVSTGGMSIQYF
TGCAGCGTCTCGACAGGGGGCATGAGCATTCAGTACTTC
>NA|NA|TRBV4-2|TRBJ1-4
CASSQEISPGYEKLFF
TGTGCCAGCAGCCAAGAGATAAGCCCGGGGTATGAAAAACTGTTTTTT
>NA|NA|TRBV7-2|TRBJ2-1
CASSLGGLTYNEQFF
TGTGCCAGCAGCTTAGGCGGACTAACCTACAATGAGCAGTTCTTC
>NA|NA|TRBV4-2|TRBJ1-6
CASSQDVAQIPNSPLHF
TGTGCCAGCAGCCAAGATGTGGCCCAAATCCCCAATTCACCCCTCCACTTT
>once|TRBD1|TRBV6-1|TRBJ2-4
CASQGVVAKNIQYF
TGTGCCAGCCAGGGGGTAGTAGCCAAAAACATTCAGTACTTC
>NA|NA|TRBV2|TRBJ1-1
CASSPLRNTEAFF
TGTGCCAGCTCCCCCCTGAGGAACACTGAAGCTTTCTTT
>NA|TRBD2|TRBV27|TRBJ2-5
CASSAGVIGTQYF
TGTGCCAGCAGTGCGGGGGTTATAGGGACCCAGTACTTC
>NA|TRBD1|TRBV2|TRBJ1-5
CASSGTGGDQPQHF
TGTGCCAGCAGTGGTACAGGGGGAGATCAGCCCCAGCATTTT
>NA|NA|TRBV5-6|TRBJ2-7
CASSLRRTYEQYF
TGTGCCAGCAGCTTGAGGCGGACCTACGAGCAGTACTTC
>NA|NA|TRBV6-1|TRBJ1-2
CASSASVNYGYTF
TGTGCCAGCAGTGCGTCGGTTAACTATGGCTACACCTTC
>NA|NA|TRBV6-1|TRBJ1-4
CASSAVGLEKLFF
TGTGCCAGCAGTGCGGTTGGGCTGGAAAAACTGTTTTTT
>NA|TRBD1|TRBV2|TRBJ2-1
CASSGGTGGYNEQFF
TGTGCCAGCAGTGGAGGGACAGGGGGCTACAATGAGCAGTTCTTC
>NA|NA|TRBV21-1|TRBJ2-5
CASSPPDRAPLETQYF
TGTGCCAGCAGCCCCCCGGACAGGGCACCGCTTGAGACCCAGTACTTC
>NA|TRBD2|TRBV18|TRBJ2-5
CASSLGLVGTQYF
TGTGCCAGCTCACTGGGACTAGTGGGGACCCAGTACTTC